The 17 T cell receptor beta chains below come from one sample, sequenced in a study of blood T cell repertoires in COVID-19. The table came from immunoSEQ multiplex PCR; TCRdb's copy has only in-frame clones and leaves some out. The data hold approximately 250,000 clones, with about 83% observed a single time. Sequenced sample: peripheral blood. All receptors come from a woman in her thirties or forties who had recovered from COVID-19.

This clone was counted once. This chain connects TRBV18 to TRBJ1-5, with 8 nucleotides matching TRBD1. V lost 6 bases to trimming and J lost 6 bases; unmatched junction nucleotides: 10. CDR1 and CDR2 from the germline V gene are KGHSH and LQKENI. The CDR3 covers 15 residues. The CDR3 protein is CASSPTGQVGQPQHF. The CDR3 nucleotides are TGTGCCAGCTCCCCTACGGGACAGGTGGGTCAGCCCCAGCATTTT.

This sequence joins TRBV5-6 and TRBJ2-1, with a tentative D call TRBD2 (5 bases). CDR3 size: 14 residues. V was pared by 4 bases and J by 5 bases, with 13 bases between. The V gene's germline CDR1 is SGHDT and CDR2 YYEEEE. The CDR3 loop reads CASSLLRAHNEQFF. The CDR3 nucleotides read TGTGCCAGCAGCCTACTGAGGGCTCACAATGAGCAGTTCTTC.

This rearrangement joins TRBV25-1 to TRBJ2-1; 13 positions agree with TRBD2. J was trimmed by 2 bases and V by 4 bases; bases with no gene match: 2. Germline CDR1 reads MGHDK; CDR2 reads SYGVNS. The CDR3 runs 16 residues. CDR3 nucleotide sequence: TGTGCCAGCAGTGCAACTAGCGGGGGGGCCTACAATGAGCAGTTCTTC. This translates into CASSATSGGAYNEQFF.

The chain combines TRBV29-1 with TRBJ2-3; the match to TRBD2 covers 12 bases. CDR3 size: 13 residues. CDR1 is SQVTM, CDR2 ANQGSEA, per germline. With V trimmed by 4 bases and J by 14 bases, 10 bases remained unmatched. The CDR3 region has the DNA TGCAGCGTTGTTCGGCTAGCGGGGGGGCCGTTGTATTTT. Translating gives CSVVRLAGGPLYF.

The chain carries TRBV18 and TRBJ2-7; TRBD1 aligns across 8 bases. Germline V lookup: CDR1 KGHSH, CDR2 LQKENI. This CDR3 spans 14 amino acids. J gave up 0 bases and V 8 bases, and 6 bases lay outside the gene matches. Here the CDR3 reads CASKLDRDSYEQYF. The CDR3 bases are TGTGCCAGCAAACTGGACAGGGACTCCTACGAGCAGTACTTC.

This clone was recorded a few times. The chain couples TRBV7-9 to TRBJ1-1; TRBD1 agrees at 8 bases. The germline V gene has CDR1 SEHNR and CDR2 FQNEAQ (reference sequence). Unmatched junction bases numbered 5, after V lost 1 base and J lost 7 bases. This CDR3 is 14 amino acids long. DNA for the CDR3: TGTGCCAGCAGCTTAGATGACAGGGGTGATGAAGCTTTCTTT. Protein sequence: CASSLDDRGDEAFF.

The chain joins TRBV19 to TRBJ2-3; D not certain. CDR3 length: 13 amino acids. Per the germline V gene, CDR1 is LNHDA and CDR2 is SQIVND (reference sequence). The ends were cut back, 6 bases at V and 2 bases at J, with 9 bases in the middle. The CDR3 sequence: CASSEQYTDTQYF. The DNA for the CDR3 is TGTGCCAGTAGCGAACAGTACACAGATACGCAGTATTTT.

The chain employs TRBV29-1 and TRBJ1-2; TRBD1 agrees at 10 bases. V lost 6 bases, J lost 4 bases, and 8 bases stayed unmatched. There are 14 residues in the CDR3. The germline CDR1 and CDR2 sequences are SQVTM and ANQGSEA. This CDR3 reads CSVSGDRGGYGYTF. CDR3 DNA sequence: TGCAGCGTCAGTGGGGACAGGGGAGGCTATGGCTACACCTTC.

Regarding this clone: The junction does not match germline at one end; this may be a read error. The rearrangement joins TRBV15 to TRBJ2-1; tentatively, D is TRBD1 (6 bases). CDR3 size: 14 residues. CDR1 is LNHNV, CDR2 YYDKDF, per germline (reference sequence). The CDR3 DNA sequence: TGTGCCACCAGCCGAGACAGGTCCTACAATGAGCAGTTCTTC. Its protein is CATSRDRSYNEQFF.

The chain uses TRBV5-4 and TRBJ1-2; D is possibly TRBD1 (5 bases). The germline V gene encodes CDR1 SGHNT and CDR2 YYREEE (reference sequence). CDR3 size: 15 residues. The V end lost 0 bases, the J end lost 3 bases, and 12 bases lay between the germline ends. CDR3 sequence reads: CASSLGQGLDYGYTF. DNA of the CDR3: TGTGCCAGCAGCTTGGGTCAGGGACTAGACTATGGCTACACCTTC.

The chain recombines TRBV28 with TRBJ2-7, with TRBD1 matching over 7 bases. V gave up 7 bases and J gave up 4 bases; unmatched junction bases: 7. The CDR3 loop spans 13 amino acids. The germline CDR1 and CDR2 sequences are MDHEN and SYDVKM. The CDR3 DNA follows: TGTGCCAGCATAAGGGACAGACCTTACGAGCAGTACTTC. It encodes CASIRDRPYEQYF.

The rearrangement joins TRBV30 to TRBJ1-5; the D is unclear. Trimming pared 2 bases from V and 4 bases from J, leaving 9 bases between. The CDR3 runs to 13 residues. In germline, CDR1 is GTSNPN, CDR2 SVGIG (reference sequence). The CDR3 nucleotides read TGTGCCTGGAGTCTGAGGAATAATCAGCCCCAGCATTTT. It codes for CAWSLRNNQPQHF.

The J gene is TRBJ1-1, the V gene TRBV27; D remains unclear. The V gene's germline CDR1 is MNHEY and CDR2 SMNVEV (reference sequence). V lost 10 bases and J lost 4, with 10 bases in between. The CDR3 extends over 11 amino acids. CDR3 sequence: CATLGGTEAFF. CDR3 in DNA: TGTGCCACCTTGGGAGGCACTGAAGCTTTCTTT.

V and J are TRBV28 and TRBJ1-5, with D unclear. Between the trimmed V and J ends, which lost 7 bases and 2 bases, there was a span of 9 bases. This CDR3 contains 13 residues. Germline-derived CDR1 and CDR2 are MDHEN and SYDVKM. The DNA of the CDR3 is TGTGCCAGCACGGTATTCGGCAATCAGCCCCAGCATTTT. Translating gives CASTVFGNQPQHF.

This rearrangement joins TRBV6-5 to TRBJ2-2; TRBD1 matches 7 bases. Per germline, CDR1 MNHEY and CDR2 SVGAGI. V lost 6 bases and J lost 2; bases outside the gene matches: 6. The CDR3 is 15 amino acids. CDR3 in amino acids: CASRTGQLNTGELFF. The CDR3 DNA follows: TGTGCCAGCAGAACGGGACAGCTCAACACCGGGGAGCTGTTTTTT.

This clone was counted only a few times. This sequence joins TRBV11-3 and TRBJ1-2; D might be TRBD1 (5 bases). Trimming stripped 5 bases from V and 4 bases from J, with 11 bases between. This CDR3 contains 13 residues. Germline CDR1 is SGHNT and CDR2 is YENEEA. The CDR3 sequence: CASSQDSFYGYTF. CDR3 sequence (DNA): TGTGCCAGCAGCCAAGACAGTTTCTATGGCTACACCTTC.

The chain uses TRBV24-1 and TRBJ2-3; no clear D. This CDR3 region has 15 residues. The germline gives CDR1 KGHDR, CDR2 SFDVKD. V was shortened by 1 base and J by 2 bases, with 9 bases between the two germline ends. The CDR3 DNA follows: TGTGCCACCAGTGATTTACGAGCCTACACAGATACGCAGTATTTT. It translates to CATSDLRAYTDTQYF.